The source of this TCR beta chain is a study of blood T cell repertoires in COVID-19. V lost 4 bases and J lost 0, with 10 bases in between. Per the germline V gene, CDR1 is MNHEY and CDR2 is SMNVEV (reference sequence). This CDR3 has 15 residues. Data came from immunoSEQ multiplex PCR; TCRdb stores just in-frame clones and leaves some out. Among 250,000 to 300,000 clones, approximately 88% were seen once, and the ten largest hold approximately 2.2%. The rearrangement uses TRBV27 and TRBJ2-1; tentative D call: TRBD1 (6 bases). This clonotype originated in a man between 50 and 59 years old with acute or convalescent COVID-19. Sequencing input: peripheral blood. CDR3 sequence: CASSWGRSSYNEQFF. CDR3 nucleotide sequence: TGTGCCAGCAGTTGGGGGCGTAGCTCCTACAATGAGCAGTTCTTC.